Listed below are T cell receptor beta chains from one sample, sequenced in a study of T-cell reconstitution after alpha-beta-depleted transplantation in children. TCRdb used MiXCR to reprocess the PCR reads, holding one entry per CDR3 protein. Altogether about 610,000 distinct CDR3 sequences are present, approximately 10% being singletons, with the ten largest covering less than 5%. The sample consisted of PBMCs from the stem cell graft donor, taken from the stem cell graft. These receptors were collected from a human donor who donated a stem cell graft to a child with acute myeloid leukemia. Both conserved end residues are part of each CDR3. The D gene is left open where the match is weak. For some rows the clone size is stated as once, few or many, or as a class when expanded; others skip it.

CDR3aa,CDR3nt,v_gene,d_gene,abundance,j_gene
CSVRRTSGSSYEQYF,TGCAGCGTTCGACGGACTAGCGGGAGTTCGTACGAGCAGTACTTC,TRBV29-1,TRBD2,many,TRBJ2-7
CASSEGVGRGELAGTYEQYF,TGTGCCAGCAGTGAAGGCGTGGGCAGGGGCGAACTAGCGGGAACCTACGAGCAGTACTTC,TRBV25-1,TRBD2,many,TRBJ2-7
CASSVLLETQYF,TGTGCCAGCAGTGTGCTACTGGAGACCCAGTACTTC,TRBV28,-,many,TRBJ2-5
CSVSRVETRKTGELFF,TGCAGCGTATCCCGGGTAGAGACTAGGAAAACCGGGGAGCTGTTTTTT,TRBV29-1,-,-,TRBJ2-2
CASSSPAGENNEQFF,TGTGCCAGCAGCTCCCCAGCGGGAGAGAACAATGAGCAGTTCTTC,TRBV7-9,TRBD2,-,TRBJ2-1
CASSYNLRGAQGYTF,TGTGCCAGCAGTTACAACCTGCGGGGGGCGCAAGGCTACACCTTC,TRBV6-2/TRBV6-3,-,-,TRBJ1-2
CASSLRASDRQHEQFF,TGTGCCAGCAGCTTAAGGGCTTCAGACAGACAACATGAGCAGTTCTTC,TRBV7-2,-,once,TRBJ2-1
CASSPAGTSVYEQYF,TGTGCCAGCAGTCCCGCCGGGACTAGTGTATACGAGCAGTACTTC,TRBV6-5,TRBD2,many,TRBJ2-7
CASRRRGSGTGEQFF,TGTGCCAGCAGACGTCGTGGTAGCGGGACCGGCGAGCAGTTCTTC,TRBV6-1,TRBD2,-,TRBJ2-1
CAISAGDRGKDEQYF,TGTGCCATCAGTGCGGGGGACAGGGGGAAGGACGAGCAGTACTTC,TRBV10-3,TRBD1,few,TRBJ2-7
CATLEGIYNEQFF,TGTGCCACTCTAGAGGGCATCTACAATGAGCAGTTCTTC,TRBV12-3/TRBV12-4,-,many,TRBJ2-1
CASADRENNQPQHF,TGTGCCTCAGCGGACAGAGAGAACAATCAGCCCCAGCATTTT,TRBV10-3,-,few,TRBJ1-5
CASSSPGLAGGPGTDTQYF,TGTGCCAGCAGCTCGCCGGGACTAGCGGGAGGGCCAGGGACAGATACGCAGTATTTT,TRBV7-8,TRBD2,-,TRBJ2-3
CASSPGLANVYEQYF,TGCGCCAGCAGCCCGGGACTAGCGAACGTCTACGAGCAGTACTTC,TRBV5-1,TRBD2,few,TRBJ2-7
CASSLARDTGELFF,TGTGCCAGCAGTTTAGCGCGGGACACCGGGGAGCTGTTTTTT,TRBV12-3/TRBV12-4,-,-,TRBJ2-2
CASSRQGNWNSPLHF,TGTGCCAGTAGTCGACAGGGGAATTGGAATTCACCCCTCCACTTT,TRBV19,TRBD1,-,TRBJ1-6
CAWSVSSNEQFF,TGTGCCTGGAGTGTATCAAGCAATGAGCAGTTCTTC,TRBV30,-,-,TRBJ2-1
CASSPRSGLAGAQETQYF,TGTGCCAGCAGCCCCCGATCTGGACTAGCGGGAGCCCAAGAGACCCAGTACTTC,TRBV6-1,TRBD2,many,TRBJ2-5
CASSEGTSRYQETQYF,TGCGCCAGCAGCGAAGGGACTAGCCGCTACCAAGAGACCCAGTACTTC,TRBV5-1,TRBD2,many,TRBJ2-5
CATSQGLLPTYNEQFF,TGTGCCACCAGCCAGGGCCTACTGCCCACCTACAATGAGCAGTTCTTC,TRBV15,-,few,TRBJ2-1
CSVEGRIDSGANVLTF,TGCAGCGTTGAAGGGCGCATCGACTCTGGGGCCAACGTCCTGACTTTC,TRBV29-1,-,-,TRBJ2-6
CASGPWIGNTEAFF,TGTGCCAGCGGACCGTGGATCGGGAACACTGAAGCTTTCTTT,TRBV28,-,few,TRBJ1-1
CASTQDHQGEQPQHF,TGTGCCAGCACCCAAGATCACCAGGGAGAACAGCCCCAGCATTTT,TRBV3-1,-,-,TRBJ1-5
CASSQSLPGELFF,TGTGCCAGCAGCCAGAGCCTCCCCGGGGAGCTGTTTTTT,TRBV7-3,-,-,TRBJ2-2
CATSDRTSGVTNEQFF,TGTGCCACCAGTGACCGGACTAGCGGGGTGACTAATGAGCAGTTCTTC,TRBV24-1,TRBD2,many,TRBJ2-1
CASSPYSQREPYNEQFF,TGTGCCAGCAGCCCTTACTCGCAGCGGGAGCCCTACAATGAGCAGTTCTTC,TRBV6-2/TRBV6-3,TRBD2,many,TRBJ2-1
CASSQPQGLAGTETQYF,TGTGCCAGCAGCCAACCACAGGGACTAGCGGGAACAGAGACCCAGTACTTC,TRBV4-2,TRBD2,many,TRBJ2-5
CSARAPGTSFLQYF,TGCAGTGCTCGCGCCCCCGGGACTAGTTTCCTGCAGTACTTC,TRBV20-1,TRBD2,-,TRBJ2-7